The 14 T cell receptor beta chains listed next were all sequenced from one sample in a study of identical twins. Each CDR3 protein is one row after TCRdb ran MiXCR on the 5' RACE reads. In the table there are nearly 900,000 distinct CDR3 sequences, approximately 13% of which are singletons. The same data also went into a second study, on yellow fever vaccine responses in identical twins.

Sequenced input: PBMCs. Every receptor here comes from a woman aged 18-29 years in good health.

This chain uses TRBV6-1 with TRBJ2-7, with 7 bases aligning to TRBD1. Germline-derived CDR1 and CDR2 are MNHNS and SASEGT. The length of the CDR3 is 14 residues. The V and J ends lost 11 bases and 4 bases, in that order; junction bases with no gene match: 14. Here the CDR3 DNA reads TGTGCCGCCAGACCAGGGGACAGTCGATACGAGCAGTACGTC. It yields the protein CAARPGDSRYEQYV.

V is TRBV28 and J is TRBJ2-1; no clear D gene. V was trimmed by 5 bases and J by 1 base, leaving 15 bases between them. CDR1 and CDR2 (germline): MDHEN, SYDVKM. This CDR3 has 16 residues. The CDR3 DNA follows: TGTGCCAGCAGTCGAAAACACAGTGGATCCTACAATGAGCAGTTCTTC. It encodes CASSRKHSGSYNEQFF.

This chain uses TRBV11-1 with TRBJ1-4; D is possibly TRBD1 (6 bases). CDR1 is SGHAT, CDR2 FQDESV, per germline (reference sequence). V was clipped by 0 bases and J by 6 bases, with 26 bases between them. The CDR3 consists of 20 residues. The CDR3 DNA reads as TGTGCCAGCAGCTTAGCAACCTGGGGATACCGGGACATAGCGGATGAAAAACTGTTTTTT. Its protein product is CASSLATWGYRDIADEKLFF.

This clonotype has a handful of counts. The CDR3 region has the DNA TGCGCCAGCAGCTTGCGGCTTCGTGGCGGGAGCCGCACAGATACGCAGTATTTT. It encodes CASSLRLRGGSRTDTQYF. The chain employs TRBV5-1 and TRBJ2-3, with 7 bases matching TRBD2. V was pared by 1 base and J by 1 base, with 12 bases of the junction left unmatched. The CDR3 extends over 18 amino acids. CDR1 and CDR2 (germline): SGHRS, YFSETQ.

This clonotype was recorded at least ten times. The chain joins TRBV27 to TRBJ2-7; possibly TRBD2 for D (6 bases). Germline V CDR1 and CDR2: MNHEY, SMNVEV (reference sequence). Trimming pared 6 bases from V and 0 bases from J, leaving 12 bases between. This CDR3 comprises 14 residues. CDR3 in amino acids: CASRWLANSYEQYF. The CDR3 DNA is TGTGCCAGCAGATGGCTAGCGAACTCCTACGAGCAGTACTTC.

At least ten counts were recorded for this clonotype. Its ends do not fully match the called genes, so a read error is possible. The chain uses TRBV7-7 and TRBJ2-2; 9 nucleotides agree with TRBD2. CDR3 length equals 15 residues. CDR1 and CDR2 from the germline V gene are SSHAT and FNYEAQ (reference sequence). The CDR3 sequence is CASQSLAGNTRELFF. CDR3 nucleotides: TGTGCCAGCCAAAGCCTAGCGGGGAACACCAGGGAGCTGTTTTTT. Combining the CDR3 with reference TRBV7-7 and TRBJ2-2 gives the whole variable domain GAGVSQSPRYKVTKRGQDVTLRCDPISSHATLYWYQQALGQGPEFLTYFNYEAQPDKSGLPSDRFSAERPEGSISTLTIQRTEQRDSAMYRCASQSLAGNTRELFFGEGSRLTVL.

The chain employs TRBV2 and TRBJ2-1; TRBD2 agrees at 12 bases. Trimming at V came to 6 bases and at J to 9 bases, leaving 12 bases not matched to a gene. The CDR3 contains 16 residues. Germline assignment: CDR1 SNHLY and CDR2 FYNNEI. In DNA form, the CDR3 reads TGTGCCAGCAGGTACCCCTCTAGCGGGAGGGCATCTGAGCAGTTCTTC. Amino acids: CASRYPSSGRASEQFF. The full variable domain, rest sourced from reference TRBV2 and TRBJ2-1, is EPEVTQTPSHQVTQMGQEVILRCVPISNHLYFYWYRQILGQKVEFLVSFYNNEISEKSEIFDDQFSVERPDGSNFTLKIRSTKLEDSAMYFCASRYPSSGRASEQFFGPGTRLTVL.

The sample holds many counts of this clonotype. This chain's CDR3 is CASGRDSTDYGYTF. In DNA, the CDR3 is TGTGCCAGCGGACGGGACAGCACCGACTATGGCTACACCTTC. The gene calls are TRBV14 and TRBJ1-2; TRBD1 aligns across 7 bases. Unmatched junction bases numbered 9, after V lost 8 bases and J lost 3 bases. Germline CDR1 reads SGHDN; CDR2 reads FVKESK. This CDR3 has 14 amino acids.

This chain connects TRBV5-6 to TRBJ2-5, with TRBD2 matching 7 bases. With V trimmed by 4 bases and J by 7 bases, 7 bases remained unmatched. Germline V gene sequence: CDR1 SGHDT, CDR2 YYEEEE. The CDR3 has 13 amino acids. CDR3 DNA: TGTGCCAGCAGCAATCTAGCGGAAGGGACCCAGTACTTC. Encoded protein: CASSNLAEGTQYF.

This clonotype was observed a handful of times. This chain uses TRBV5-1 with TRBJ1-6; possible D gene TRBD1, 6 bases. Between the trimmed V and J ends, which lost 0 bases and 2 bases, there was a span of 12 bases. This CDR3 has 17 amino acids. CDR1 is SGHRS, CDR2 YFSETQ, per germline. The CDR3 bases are TGCGCCAGCAGCTTGGCCGGAGGGGGGACCTATAATTCACCCCTCCACTTT. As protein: CASSLAGGGTYNSPLHF.

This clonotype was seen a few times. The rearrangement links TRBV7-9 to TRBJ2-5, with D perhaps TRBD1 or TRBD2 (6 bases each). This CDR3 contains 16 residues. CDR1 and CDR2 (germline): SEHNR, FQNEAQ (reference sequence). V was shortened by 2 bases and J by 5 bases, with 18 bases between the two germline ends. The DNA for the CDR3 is TGTGCCAGCAGCTTAAAGTCCTACCGAGGGGGGGAGACCCAGTACTTC. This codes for CASSLKSYRGGETQYF.

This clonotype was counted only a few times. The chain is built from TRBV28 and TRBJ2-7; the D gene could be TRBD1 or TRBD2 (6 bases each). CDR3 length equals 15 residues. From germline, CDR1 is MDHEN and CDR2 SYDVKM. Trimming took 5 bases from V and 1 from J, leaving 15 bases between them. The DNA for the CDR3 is TGTGCCAGCAGTACTAGGCGGGACACATCCTACGAGCAGTACTTC. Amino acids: CASSTRRDTSYEQYF. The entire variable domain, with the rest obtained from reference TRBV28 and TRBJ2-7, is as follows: DVKVTQSSRYLVKRTGEKVFLECVQDMDHENMFWYRQDPGLGLRLIYFSYDVKMKEKGDIPEGYSVSREKKERFSLILESASTNQTSMYLCASSTRRDTSYEQYFGPGTRLTVT.

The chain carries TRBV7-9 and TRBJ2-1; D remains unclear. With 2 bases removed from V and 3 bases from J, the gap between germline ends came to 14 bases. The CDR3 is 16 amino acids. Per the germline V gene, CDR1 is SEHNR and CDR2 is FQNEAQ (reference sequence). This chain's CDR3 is CASSLSSPSIYNEQFF. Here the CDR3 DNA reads TGTGCCAGCAGCTTAAGTTCCCCGTCAATCTACAATGAGCAGTTCTTC.

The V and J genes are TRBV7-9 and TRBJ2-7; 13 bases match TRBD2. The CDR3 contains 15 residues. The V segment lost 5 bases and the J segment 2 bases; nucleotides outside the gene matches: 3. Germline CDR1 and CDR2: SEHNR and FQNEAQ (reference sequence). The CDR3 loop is CASSTSGRGTYEQYF. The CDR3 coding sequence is TGTGCCAGCAGCACTAGCGGGAGGGGTACCTACGAGCAGTACTTC.